The entry below describes one TCR beta chain. Antigen specificity is unknown. Germline V gives CDR1 MNHEY, CDR2 SMNVEV (reference sequence). The CDR3 totals 13 residues. The V and J ends lost 2 bases and 7 bases respectively, with 12 bases between them. This sample was included in a study of vaccination effects on CD4 cells after COVID-19. Study-wide points: In the late period after vaccination, infection- and vaccine-induced clones contracted markedly.

Before any sequencing was done, the ViraFEST assay used viral peptide pools to expand antigen-specific CD4+ T cells. Once cultured for under 11 days, the cells underwent separation to obtain CD4+ T cells. Nucleocapsid antibody tests were negative, and the vaccine recipients had no prior SARS-CoV-2 infection. Each culture well received roughly 1.9 million PBMC. These cells were then cultured in IMDM with about 9.1 IU/ml IL-2 and about 9.4 ug/ml peptides. A half-medium replacement with IL-2 medium was carried out on days 3 and 7. Clones were read by immunoSEQ multiplex PCR, and TCRdb kept only the in-frame ones, dropping some. The data show 14,000 or so clones, around 80% seen once.

The rearrangement uses TRBV27 and TRBJ2-7, with D perhaps matching TRBD1 (5 bases). The material sequenced was CD4+ T cells from PBMCs cultured with HCoV-229E spike peptides, taken before COVID-19 vaccination. This receptor was identified in a human donor who received a COVID-19 vaccine. DNA for the CDR3: TGTGCCAGCAGTTTAGTCGTAGGGGCTGAGCAGTACTTC. This codes for CASSLVVGAEQYF.